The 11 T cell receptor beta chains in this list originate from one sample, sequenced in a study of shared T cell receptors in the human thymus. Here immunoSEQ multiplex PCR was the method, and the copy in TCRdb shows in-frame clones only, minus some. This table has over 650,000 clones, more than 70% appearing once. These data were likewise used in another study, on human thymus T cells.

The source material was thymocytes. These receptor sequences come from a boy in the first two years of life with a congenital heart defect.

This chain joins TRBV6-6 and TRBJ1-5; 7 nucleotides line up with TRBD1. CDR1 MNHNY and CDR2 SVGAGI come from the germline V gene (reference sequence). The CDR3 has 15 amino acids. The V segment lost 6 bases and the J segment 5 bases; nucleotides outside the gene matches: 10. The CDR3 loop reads CASSLRGTDDQPQHF. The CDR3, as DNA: TGTGCCAGCAGCTTACGGGGGACAGATGATCAGCCCCAGCATTTT.

In DNA form, the CDR3 reads TGCGCCAGCAGCCAATGGCCCTTCCAAGAGACCCAGTACTTC. It encodes CASSQWPFQETQYF. The chain carries TRBV4-1 and TRBJ2-5; D not certain. Trimming pared 2 bases from V and 1 base from J, leaving 8 bases between. The CDR3 totals 14 residues. Germline CDR1 and CDR2: MGHRA and YSYEKL.

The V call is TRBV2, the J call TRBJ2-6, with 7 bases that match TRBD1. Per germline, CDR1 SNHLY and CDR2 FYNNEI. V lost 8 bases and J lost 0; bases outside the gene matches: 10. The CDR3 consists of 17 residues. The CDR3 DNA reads TGTGCCAGCCACCGGGACAGCTATCGCTCTGGGGCCAACGTCCTGACTTTC. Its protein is CASHRDSYRSGANVLTF.

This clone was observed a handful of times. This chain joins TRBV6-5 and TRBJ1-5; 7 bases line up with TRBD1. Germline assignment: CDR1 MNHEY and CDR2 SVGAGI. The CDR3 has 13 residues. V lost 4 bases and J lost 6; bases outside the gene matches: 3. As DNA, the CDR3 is TGTGCCAGCAGTTTCCAGGGGGGTCAGCCCCAGCATTTT. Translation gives CASSFQGGQPQHF.

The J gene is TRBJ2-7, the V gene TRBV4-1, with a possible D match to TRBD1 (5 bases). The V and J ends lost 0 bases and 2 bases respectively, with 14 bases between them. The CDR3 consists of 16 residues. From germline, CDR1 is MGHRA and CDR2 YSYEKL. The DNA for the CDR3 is TGCGCCAGCAGCCAAGACCGAGTCAGGGCAGCCTACGAGCAGTACTTC. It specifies CASSQDRVRAAYEQYF.

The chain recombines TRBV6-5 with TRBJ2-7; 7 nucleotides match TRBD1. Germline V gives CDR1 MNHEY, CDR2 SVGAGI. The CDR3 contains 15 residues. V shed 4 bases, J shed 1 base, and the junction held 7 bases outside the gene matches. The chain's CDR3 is CASSCTRQGSYEQYF. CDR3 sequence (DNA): TGTGCCAGCAGTTGCACTAGACAGGGTTCCTACGAGCAGTACTTC.

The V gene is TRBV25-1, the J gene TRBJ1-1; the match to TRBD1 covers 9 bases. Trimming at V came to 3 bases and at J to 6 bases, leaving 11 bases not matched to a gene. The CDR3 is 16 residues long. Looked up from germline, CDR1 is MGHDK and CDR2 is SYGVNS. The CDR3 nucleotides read TGTGCCAGCAGTGACGGGGACAGGGATCGCCGCGCTGAAGCTTTCTTT. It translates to CASSDGDRDRRAEAFF. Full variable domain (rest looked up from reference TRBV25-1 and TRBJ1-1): EADIYQTPRYLVIGTGKKITLECSQTMGHDKMYWYQQDPGMELHLIHYSYGVNSTEKGDLSSESTVSRIRTEHFPLTLESARPSHTSQYLCASSDGDRDRRAEAFFGQGTRLTVV.

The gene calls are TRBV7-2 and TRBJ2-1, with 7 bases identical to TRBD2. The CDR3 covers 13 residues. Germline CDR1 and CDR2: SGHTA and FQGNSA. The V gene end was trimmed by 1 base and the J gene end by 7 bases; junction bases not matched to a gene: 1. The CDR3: CASSLEGGNEQFF. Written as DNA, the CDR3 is TGTGCCAGCAGCTTAGAGGGAGGGAATGAGCAGTTCTTC.

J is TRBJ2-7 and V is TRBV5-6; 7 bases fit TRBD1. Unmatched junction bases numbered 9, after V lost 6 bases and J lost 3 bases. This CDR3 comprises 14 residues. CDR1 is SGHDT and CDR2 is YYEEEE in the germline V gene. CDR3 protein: CASTMGTVYYEQYF. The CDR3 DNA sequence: TGTGCCAGCACGATGGGGACAGTCTACTACGAGCAGTACTTC.

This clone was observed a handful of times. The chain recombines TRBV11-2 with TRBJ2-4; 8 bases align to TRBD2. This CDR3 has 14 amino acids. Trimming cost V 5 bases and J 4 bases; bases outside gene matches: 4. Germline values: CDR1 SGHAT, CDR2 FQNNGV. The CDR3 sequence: CASSGAGVKNIQYF. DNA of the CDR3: TGTGCCAGCAGCGGAGCGGGAGTTAAAAACATTCAGTACTTC.

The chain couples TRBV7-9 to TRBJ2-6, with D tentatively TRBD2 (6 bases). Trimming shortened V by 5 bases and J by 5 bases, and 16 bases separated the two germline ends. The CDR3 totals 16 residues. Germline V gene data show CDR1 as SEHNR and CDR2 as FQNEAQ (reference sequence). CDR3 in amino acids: CASSPHWAGRANVLTF. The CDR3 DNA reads TGTGCCAGCAGCCCACACTGGGCGGGAAGGGCCAACGTCCTGACTTTC.